The source of this T cell receptor beta chain is a study of tumor-infiltrating lymphocytes in primary liver carcinoma (dated by TCRdb to about 2017). For the study in its entirety: Surgical resection was performed in China between 2015 and early 2016 on about 5 patients with histopathologically diagnosed primary liver carcinoma. Of the five patients, three men and two women aged 30 to 69 years, four had hepatocellular carcinoma and one had combined HCC and intrahepatic cholangiocarcinoma. The tumors of the five patients were staged as T1-T3 N0M0, with maximum diameters ranging from roughly 4.2 to 10 cm. Samples yielded roughly 3.5 to 8 million productive TCRbeta reads; read depth did not differ significantly between tissue types. For each liver tumor, the study sampled five regions along with adjacent normal tissue and blood, and applied TCRbeta repertoire sequencing, expression microarrays and whole-exome sequencing. A total of roughly 35 specimens from 5 patients went through TCRbeta repertoire sequencing, namely 25 tumor regions, 5 adjacent noncancerous liver tissues and 5 peripheral blood samples. High reproducibility was observed for the technical replicate repertoires, with mean shared-clone rates approximately 0.9 and correlation coefficients above 0.95. Here is what the overall study found, with its caveats: The study included only 4 to 6 patients, and the authors note findings should be validated in a larger study. Since the samples were bulk and unsorted, there was no way to compare CD4+ and CD8+ T cell repertoires. Because only the TCR beta chain was sequenced and unpaired alpha chains were not captured, true repertoire diversity is likely underestimated. Compared with blood, tumors had a significantly larger share of the repertoire taken up by the top 250 clones (p = 0.039). Repertoire overlap was higher between tumor regions (mean roughly 36%) than tumor-adjacent (approximately 17%) or tumor-blood (roughly 14%) pairs, consistent with antigen-driven expansion.

Sequences MNHNY (CDR1) and SVGAGI (CDR2) are obtained from the germline V gene (reference sequence). Taken from cysteine to phenylalanine, the CDR3 has 14 residues. Only the CDR3 DNA stays, 42 bases, in frame from base 1. V and J lose 0 bases and 1 base, and a span of 6 bases separates them. TCRbeta-specific cDNA was reverse-transcribed from about 500 ng total RNA using a constant-region primer and ProtoScript II reverse transcriptase. TCRbeta libraries were built with three nested multiplex PCR rounds, a slightly modified ARM-PCR procedure. Multiplex TRBV1-TRBV30 forward primers and a Cbeta reverse primer were used in the first two PCR rounds, each of which was run for approximately 9 cycles. A final 25-cycle PCR with Deep VentR polymerase added sample barcodes and Illumina adapters. Before sequencing, amplicons between 200 and 500 bp were purified from gel using a QIAquick gel extraction kit. An Illumina HiSeq 2500 was used to sequence the TCRbeta amplicons, generating 250-bp paired-end reads. As for the original processing: Reads were quality-trimmed with Trimmomatic v0.33, and paired reads were merged with FLASH v1.2.11 to recover full CDR3 sequences. V, D and J germline segments were assigned to the rearranged TCRbeta sequences using MiGEC v1.2.1b. Clonotype statistics and Shannon-Wiener diversity indices were calculated with VDJtools v1.0.0. To cut down on sampling bias, every analysis after diversity analysis relied on just the 250 most abundant clonotypes from each sample. TCRdb redid the processing of the public reads, applying fastp at Q25 and MiXCR, and retained in-frame beta chains. Rows with a matching CDR3 protein are joined into one entry that keeps the most common DNA and genes. The V and J calls here are based on TCRdb, not the publication. The sample table shows approximately 310,000 distinct CDR3 sequences, and 65% are seen once. The top ten hold roughly 9% of the sample.

Only a few counts were recorded for this clonotype. Its antigen target is currently unknown. No qualities accompany the bases; no much larger clone lies one base away. Blood RNA was extracted from unsorted whole blood with TRIzol reagent; germline DNA came from the DNeasy Blood & Tissue kit. Chronic HBV infection was present in the patients, and the patients were treatment-naive at sampling. Before surgery, about 4 milliliters of peripheral blood were drawn into K2EDTA tubes. The chain uses TRBV6-6 and TRBJ1-1; confidence is insufficient to name the D gene. Input material: peripheral blood. The TCR sequence derives from a man in his forties or fifties with primary liver carcinoma and hepatitis B virus infection. CDR3 loop: CASSYSRKNTEAFF. The nucleotides are TGTGCCAGCAGTTACTCGCGGAAGAACACTGAAGCTTTCTTT.